Shown below are 11 T cell receptor beta chains from a single sample sequenced in a study of blood T cell repertoires in COVID-19. Produced via immunoSEQ multiplex PCR; TCRdb's table is partial and in-frame only. The sample carries roughly 230,000 clones, approximately 84% recorded once. Sequenced input: peripheral blood. These receptors all stem from a woman older than 75 with acute or convalescent COVID-19.

The chain combines TRBV19 with TRBJ1-1; weak D call: TRBD1 (6 bases). Per the germline V gene, CDR1 is LNHDA and CDR2 is SQIVND (reference sequence). V dropped 0 bases and J dropped 1 base, with 15 bases sitting between them. The CDR3 totals 17 residues. CDR3 sequence: CASSIDNRVSRNTEAFF. For the CDR3, the DNA is TGTGCCAGTAGTATAGATAACAGGGTGAGTCGGAACACTGAAGCTTTCTTT.

The chain carries TRBV6-5 and TRBJ2-7, with 11 positions matching TRBD2. Trimming at V came to 7 bases and at J to 4 bases, leaving 9 bases not matched to a gene. The CDR3 length is 15 residues. The V gene's germline CDR1 is MNHEY and CDR2 SVGAGI. DNA of the CDR3: TGTGCCAGCACCCTAGGGACTAGCGGTCCTTACGAGCAGTACTTC. Its translation: CASTLGTSGPYEQYF.

This clone was seen once. The CDR3 reads CASSYARYEQYF. CDR3 bases: TGTGCCAGCAGTTACGCGCGCTACGAGCAGTACTTC. This chain connects TRBV6-2 or TRBV6-3 to TRBJ2-7; D is ambiguous. Germline loops: CDR1 MNHEY, CDR2 SVGEGT. V was cut by 2 bases and J by 3 bases, with 5 bases left in between. This CDR3 is built from 12 residues.

The rearrangement joins TRBV18 to TRBJ1-2; perhaps TRBD1 as D (6 bases). Germline CDR1 is KGHSH and CDR2 is LQKENI. The CDR3 length is 16 residues. With 2 bases removed from V and 5 bases from J, the gap between germline ends came to 18 bases. The CDR3 region is CASSPGGGTGTYGYTF. CDR3 nucleotide sequence: TGTGCCAGCTCACCAGGGGGGGGCACGGGGACGTATGGCTACACCTTC.

The chain uses TRBV11-2 and TRBJ2-7, with 7 bases identical to TRBD2. CDR1 is SGHAT and CDR2 is FQNNGV in the germline V gene. The J segment lost 0 bases and the V segment lost 7 bases, leaving 12 bases of the junction unmatched. The CDR3 consists of 16 residues. In nucleotides, the CDR3 is TGTGCCAGCACCCTAGCCGGGGGAGGGAGCTCCTACGAGCAGTACTTC. Its protein is CASTLAGGGSSYEQYF. The complete variable domain, with remaining parts taken from reference TRBV11-2 and TRBJ2-7, reads EAGVAQSPRYKIIEKRQSVAFWCNPISGHATLYWYQQILGQGPKLLIQFQNNGVVDDSQLPKDRFSAERLKGVDSTLKIQPAKLEDSAVYLCASTLAGGGSSYEQYFGPGTRLTVT.

This clone occurred a few times. The rearrangement joins TRBV14 to TRBJ2-7; 10 nucleotides line up with TRBD2. V lost 1 base and J lost 0; bases outside the gene matches: 3. This CDR3 has 16 residues. Germline assignment: CDR1 SGHDN and CDR2 FVKESK. CDR3 nucleotides: TGTGCCAGCAGCCAAGTAAGGACTAGCGGCTCCTACGAGCAGTACTTC. As protein: CASSQVRTSGSYEQYF.

This clone was detected a few times. The chain employs TRBV12-5 and TRBJ2-7, with a tentative D call TRBD2 (6 bases). V was cut by 5 bases and J by 3 bases, with 11 bases left in between. The CDR3 has 13 amino acids. Germline CDR1 and CDR2: LGHNT and FRNRAP. The chain's CDR3 is CASGGDGSYEQYF. CDR3 in DNA: TGTGCTAGTGGTGGGGACGGGAGCTACGAGCAGTACTTC.

This sequence joins TRBV12-3 or TRBV12-4 and TRBJ1-1; D gene uncertain. The V gene lost 6 bases and the J gene lost 10 bases, with 12 bases spanning the gap. The CDR3 loop spans 11 amino acids. CDR3: CASSLQRGAFF. CDR3 nucleotides: TGTGCCAGCAGCTTGCAGCGGGGAGCTTTCTTT.

This clone was counted a single time. The genes are TRBV10-3 and TRBJ1-1, with D perhaps matching TRBD1 (5 bases). Per the germline V gene, CDR1 is ENHRY and CDR2 is SYGVKD. This CDR3 comprises 13 residues. The V and J ends lost 2 bases and 3 bases respectively, with 7 bases between them. The CDR3 bases are TGTGCCATCAGTGAGAGGGGCGACACTGAAGCTTTCTTT. It encodes CAISERGDTEAFF.

This chain's CDR3 is CSVTSGFGMTIYF. The CDR3, as DNA: TGCAGCGTTACTTCAGGGTTCGGCATGACCATATATTTT. The chain joins TRBV29-1 to TRBJ1-3, with D maybe TRBD1 (5 bases). Trimming took 5 bases from V and 10 from J, leaving 18 bases between them. CDR3 length: 13 residues. Germline assignment: CDR1 SQVTM and CDR2 ANQGSEA.

CDR3 coding DNA: TGTGCCAGCAGTGAAGGACTAGCGGGGGGCACAGATACGCAGTATTTT. It encodes CASSEGLAGGTDTQYF. V gene TRBV6-1 combines with J gene TRBJ2-3; TRBD2 matches 12 bases. The germline V gene has CDR1 MNHNS and CDR2 SASEGT. Trimming cost V 1 base and J 1 base; bases outside gene matches: 0. There are 16 residues in the CDR3.